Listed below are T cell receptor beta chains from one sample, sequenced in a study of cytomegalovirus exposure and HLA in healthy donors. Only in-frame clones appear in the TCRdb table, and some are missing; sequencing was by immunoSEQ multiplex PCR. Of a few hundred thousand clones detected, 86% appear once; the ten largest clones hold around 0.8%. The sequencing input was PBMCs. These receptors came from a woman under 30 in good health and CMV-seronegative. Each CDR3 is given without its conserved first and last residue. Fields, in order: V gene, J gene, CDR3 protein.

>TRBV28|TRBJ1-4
ASSYGTSQGGLF
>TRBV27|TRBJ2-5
ASSPAGFPSGGTQY
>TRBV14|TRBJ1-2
ASSQDINYGYT
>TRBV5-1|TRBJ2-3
ASSKRTSGSGDTQY
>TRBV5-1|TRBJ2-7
ASSSVTASYEQY
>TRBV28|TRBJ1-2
ASSPPQGLGNYGYT
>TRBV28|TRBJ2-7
ASRGLAGGYEQY
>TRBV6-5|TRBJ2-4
ASSPNAGGGNIQY
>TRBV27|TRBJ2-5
ASSRDKQETQY
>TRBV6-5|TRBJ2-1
ASRIDRASYNEQF
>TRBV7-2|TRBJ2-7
ASSSLGGEQY
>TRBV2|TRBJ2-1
ASSDHQGIYNEQF
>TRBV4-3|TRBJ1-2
ASSQEIWVAGGNYGYT